This T cell receptor (beta chain) comes out of a study of T cell responses to AZD1222 COVID-19 vaccine. Looked up from germline, CDR1 is SGDLS and CDR2 is YYNGEE. Trimming cost V 4 bases and J 6 bases; bases outside gene matches: 10. This CDR3 region has 15 residues. As concerns this clone: Antigen unknown.

The study's findings and limits: It should be noted that donors were predominantly white British and more often female, and clonal diversity was possibly underestimated.

Libraries were prepared by immunoSEQ multiplex PCR; TCRdb keeps only in-frame clonotypes and omits some of them. This table has 150,000 to 200,000 clones, 85% to 95% appearing once. The sequencing here drew on peripheral blood, taken 28 days after the second AZD1222 dose. The receptor comes from an adult who received the AZD1222 COVID-19 vaccine. The chain joins TRBV9 to TRBJ2-1, with TRBD2 identical over 7 bases. The CDR3 here is CASSPDRLAPNEQFF. CDR3 nucleotides: TGTGCCAGCAGCCCAGACAGACTAGCACCCAATGAGCAGTTCTTC. Full variable domain (rest looked up from reference TRBV9 and TRBJ2-1): DSGVTQTPKHLITATGQRVTLRCSPRSGDLSVYWYQQSLDQGLQFLIQYYNGEERAKGNILERFSAQQFPDLHSELNLSSLELGDSALYFCASSPDRLAPNEQFFGPGTRLTVL.